These 30 T cell receptor beta chains were all obtained from the same sample, sequenced in a study of neurological immune-mediated disorders. MiXCR, run by TCRdb on the 5' RACE reads, gives a single entry per CDR3 protein. Of 50,000 or so distinct CDR3 sequences listed, around 3.6% are singletons. The sequenced material came from PBMCs. Every receptor here comes from a man aged 30-40 years with multiple sclerosis.

This clonotype was recorded many times. The chain couples TRBV6-6 to TRBJ2-7; D is perhaps TRBD1 (7 bases). Germline CDR1 MNHNY, CDR2 SVGAGI (reference sequence). The CDR3 has 13 residues. Trimming left V 8 bases short and J 3 bases short, with 14 bases between. The DNA of the CDR3 is TGTGCCAGCCAGAGACAGGGAGGCTACGAGCAGTACTTC. Amino acid sequence: CASQRQGGYEQYF.

Ten or more counts support this clonotype. The chain is built from TRBV29-1 and TRBJ2-2; the D call may be TRBD1 or TRBD2 (6 bases each). V lost 7 bases and J 0 bases, leaving 15 bases between the germline ends. CDR1 and CDR2 (germline): SQVTM, ANQGSEA. CDR3 length: 15 residues. The CDR3 spells CSARRGTANTGELFF. CDR3 nucleotide sequence: TGCAGCGCTAGAAGGGGGACTGCGAACACCGGGGAGCTGTTTTTT.

This clonotype was detected many times. This chain connects TRBV9 to TRBJ1-1; TRBD1 might be the D (6 bases). Germline values: CDR1 SGDLS, CDR2 YYNGEE. The length of the CDR3 is 12 residues. Trimming left V 2 bases short and J 11 bases short, with 13 bases between. The CDR3 DNA is TGTGCCAGCAGCGTCGGGGGGGGCACGGCTTTCTTT. It specifies CASSVGGGTAFF.

This clonotype was found many times. The rearrangement links TRBV20-1 to TRBJ2-5; D possibly matches TRBD1 or TRBD2 (5 bases each). Trimming removed 0 bases at V and 3 bases at J, with 8 bases between. The CDR3 has 13 amino acids. Per germline, CDR1 DFQATT and CDR2 SNEGSKA (reference sequence). The CDR3 sequence: CSARDVGEETQYF. The CDR3 region has the DNA TGCAGTGCTAGAGATGTGGGGGAAGAGACCCAGTACTTC.

This clonotype came up a few times. This chain joins TRBV27 and TRBJ2-7; 8 nucleotides align to TRBD2. Germline-derived CDR1 and CDR2 are MNHEY and SMNVEV (reference sequence). This CDR3 region has 16 residues. V lost 5 bases, J lost 2 bases, and 11 bases stayed unmatched. The DNA for the CDR3 is TGTGCCAGCAGTCCCAGGGTCCGGGAGGGACCCTACGAGCAGTACTTC. It translates to CASSPRVREGPYEQYF.

This clonotype was seen repeatedly, ten times or more. The genes are TRBV9 and TRBJ2-1; tentatively, D is TRBD1 or TRBD2 (5 bases each). With 3 bases removed from V and 0 bases from J, the gap between germline ends came to 13 bases. There are 16 residues in the CDR3. The germline CDR1 and CDR2 sequences are SGDLS and YYNGEE. The chain's CDR3 is CASSGAGADSYNEQFF. As DNA, the CDR3 is TGTGCCAGCAGCGGGGCCGGGGCGGACTCCTACAATGAGCAGTTCTTC.

This clonotype was observed a handful of times. This rearrangement joins TRBV7-2 to TRBJ2-7; D gene unclear. In germline, CDR1 is SGHTA, CDR2 FQGNSA. The ends were cut back, 5 bases at V and 3 bases at J, with 11 bases in the middle. There are 13 residues in the CDR3. The CDR3 loop is CASSQTSFYEQYF. As DNA, the CDR3 is TGTGCCAGCAGCCAAACATCGTTCTACGAGCAGTACTTC.

This clonotype showed up just a few times. The chain has TRBV20-1 and TRBJ2-3, with D unresolved. Trimming removed 3 bases at V and 0 bases at J, with 10 bases between. This CDR3 region has 14 residues. CDR1 and CDR2 from the germline V gene are DFQATT and SNEGSKA (reference sequence). CDR3 DNA sequence: TGCAGTGCTAGCTTAAGACCTAGCACAGATACGCAGTATTTT. Amino acid sequence: CSASLRPSTDTQYF.

This clonotype has ten or more counts. V and J are TRBV20-1 and TRBJ2-3; TRBD2 agrees at 10 bases. The junction had 7 bases not matched to a gene; V was cut back by 1 base and J by 3 bases. CDR1 is DFQATT and CDR2 is SNEGSKA in the germline V gene (reference sequence). CDR3 length equals 16 residues. The CDR3 nucleotides read TGCAGTGCTAGAGGACGACGGACTAGCGGTACAGATACGCAGTATTTT. Its protein product is CSARGRRTSGTDTQYF.

This clonotype occurred many times. The chain joins TRBV7-2 to TRBJ1-1; D not resolved. V lost 2 bases and J lost 4, with 11 bases in between. Germline lookup yields CDR1 SGHTA and CDR2 FQGNSA. The CDR3 is 14 residues long. This CDR3 is CASSLTFWVTEAFF. CDR3 nucleotides: TGTGCCAGCAGCTTAACGTTTTGGGTCACTGAAGCTTTCTTT.

In its sample, this clonotype was seen many times. The chain uses TRBV28 and TRBJ1-1; D is uncertain. Germline CDR1 MDHEN, CDR2 SYDVKM. Trimming left V 6 bases short and J 1 base short, with 12 bases between. The CDR3 contains 14 residues. CDR3 sequence: CASSLLRGNTEAFF. CDR3 DNA sequence: TGTGCCAGCAGCCTCCTGAGAGGGAACACTGAAGCTTTCTTT. Using reference TRBV28 and TRBJ1-1 for the parts outside the CDR3, the full variable domain is DVKVTQSSRYLVKRTGEKVFLECVQDMDHENMFWYRQDPGLGLRLIYFSYDVKMKEKGDIPEGYSVSREKKERFSLILESASTNQTSMYLCASSLLRGNTEAFFGQGTRLTVV.

This clonotype was detected many times. The chain carries TRBV9 and TRBJ1-1; the match to TRBD1 covers 8 bases. V shed 0 bases and J 0 bases; nucleotides not matched to a gene: 4. CDR3 length equals 16 residues. Germline V gene data show CDR1 as SGDLS and CDR2 as YYNGEE. CDR3 in DNA: TGTGCCAGCAGCGTAGTTGCGGGACAGGTGAACACTGAAGCTTTCTTT. This translates into CASSVVAGQVNTEAFF. Full variable domain (missing parts from reference TRBV9 and TRBJ1-1): DSGVTQTPKHLITATGQRVTLRCSPRSGDLSVYWYQQSLDQGLQFLIQYYNGEERAKGNILERFSAQQFPDLHSELNLSSLELGDSALYFCASSVVAGQVNTEAFFGQGTRLTVV.

At least ten counts were recorded for this clonotype. The rearrangement joins TRBV10-3 to TRBJ2-7, with TRBD2 matching 15 bases. The J segment lost 2 bases and the V segment lost 4 bases, leaving 6 bases of the junction unmatched. The length of the CDR3 is 17 residues. CDR1 is ENHRY, CDR2 SYGVKD, per germline. The CDR3 reads CAISVRTSGRVPYEQYF. CDR3 nucleotide sequence: TGTGCCATCAGTGTGCGGACTAGCGGGAGGGTACCCTACGAGCAGTACTTC.

At least ten counts were recorded for this clonotype. V gene TRBV5-1 combines with J gene TRBJ1-2; no reliable D call. V was trimmed by 0 bases and J by 11 bases, leaving 14 bases between them. From germline, CDR1 is SGHRS and CDR2 YFSETQ. The CDR3 is made up of 13 amino acids. The CDR3 reads CASSLVEFGSYTF. CDR3 sequence (DNA): TGCGCCAGCAGCTTGGTAGAGTTTGGCTCTTACACCTTC.

Many counts were recorded for this clonotype. The chain couples TRBV6-1 to TRBJ2-5; D remains ambiguous. The CDR3 is made up of 12 amino acids. Germline loops: CDR1 MNHNS, CDR2 SASEGT. The V gene lost 8 bases and the J gene lost 2 bases, with 9 bases spanning the gap. The CDR3 is CASAPDQETQYF. In DNA form, the CDR3 reads TGTGCCAGCGCGCCTGATCAAGAGACCCAGTACTTC.

In its sample, this clonotype was seen many times. This rearrangement joins TRBV20-1 to TRBJ2-5, with a weak D call TRBD1 (6 bases). Trimming pared 4 bases from V and 5 bases from J, leaving 8 bases between. Germline V gene data show CDR1 as DFQATT and CDR2 as SNEGSKA (reference sequence). The CDR3 length is 11 residues. This chain's CDR3 is CSATRGETQYF. DNA for the CDR3: TGCAGTGCTACCAGGGGTGAGACCCAGTACTTC.

In this sample, this clonotype turned up many times. The V call is TRBV12-3 or TRBV12-4, the J call TRBJ2-3; 7 bases are shared with TRBD2. With V trimmed by 5 bases and J by 1 base, 9 bases remained unmatched. The CDR3 loop spans 16 amino acids. This CDR3 reads CASSPPSGARTDTQYF. The CDR3 bases are TGTGCCAGCAGTCCCCCTAGCGGCGCTCGCACAGATACGCAGTATTTT.

This clonotype has at least ten counts. The chain combines TRBV3-1 with TRBJ2-1; D possibly uses TRBD1 or TRBD2 (5 bases each). The CDR3 is made up of 17 amino acids. Trimming took 2 bases from V and 5 from J, leaving 19 bases between them. Germline V gene data show CDR1 as LGHDT and CDR2 as YNNKEL (reference sequence). CDR3 bases: TGTGCCAGCAGCCAACAACCGGGACCACCGTTAGACAATGAGCAGTTCTTC. It yields the protein CASSQQPGPPLDNEQFF.

This clonotype was counted at least ten times. The V gene is TRBV5-6, the J gene TRBJ1-1; the D is unclear. The V gene lost 4 bases and the J gene lost 4 bases, with 14 bases spanning the gap. The germline V gene has CDR1 SGHDT and CDR2 YYEEEE. The CDR3 has 14 amino acids. This chain's CDR3 is CASSPPGPATEAFF. The CDR3 DNA reads as TGTGCCAGCAGCCCTCCTGGGCCGGCCACTGAAGCTTTCTTT.

This clonotype was counted at least ten times. The genes are TRBV7-8 and TRBJ2-6, with D perhaps matching TRBD1 (5 bases). The CDR3 totals 17 residues. CDR1 SGHVS and CDR2 FQNEAQ come from the germline V gene. The V end lost 10 bases, the J end lost 0 bases, and 19 bases lay between the germline ends. This CDR3 is CATWGIDSASGANVLTF. The CDR3 bases are TGTGCCACTTGGGGTATTGACAGCGCCTCTGGGGCCAACGTCCTGACTTTC.

This clonotype was counted at least ten times. The chain is built from TRBV7-2 and TRBJ2-5, with no clear D. The V and J ends lost 2 bases and 5 bases respectively, with 9 bases between them. Germline V gives CDR1 SGHTA, CDR2 FQGNSA. CDR3 length: 13 amino acids. The CDR3 sequence: CASSLNDGETQYF. The CDR3 DNA follows: TGTGCCAGCAGCTTAAACGACGGGGAGACCCAGTACTTC.

This clonotype was found many times. The chain couples TRBV5-5 to TRBJ1-2, with D unclear. The germline V and J ends were trimmed by 0 bases and 0 bases, with 6 bases remaining between them. Germline V lookup: CDR1 SGHKS, CDR2 YYEKEE (reference sequence). The CDR3 sequence is 14 residues long. CDR3 sequence reads: CASSLAPANYGYTF. The CDR3, as DNA: TGTGCCAGCAGCTTGGCACCAGCTAACTATGGCTACACCTTC.

This clonotype was observed at least ten times. J is TRBJ2-3 and V is TRBV10-3; D gene unclear. The CDR3 sequence is 14 residues long. V lost 3 bases and J lost 1, with 8 bases in between. Germline CDR1 reads ENHRY; CDR2 reads SYGVKD. The CDR3 here is CAISDGVRTDTQYF. In nucleotides, the CDR3 is TGTGCCATCAGTGATGGGGTCCGCACAGATACGCAGTATTTT.

In this sample, this clonotype turned up many times. The V gene is TRBV20-1, the J gene TRBJ2-7, with D tentatively TRBD1 or TRBD2 (6 bases each). Looked up from germline, CDR1 is DFQATT and CDR2 is SNEGSKA (reference sequence). V gave up 1 base and J gave up 0 bases, with 13 bases separating them. The CDR3 runs to 15 residues. The chain's CDR3 is CSARVARGGSYEQYF. The CDR3 nucleotides are TGCAGTGCTAGAGTAGCCAGGGGAGGCTCCTACGAGCAGTACTTC.

There are a few counts of this clonotype. As DNA, the CDR3 is TGTGCCAGCAGTCTCCCGTCTACTACTGAAGCTTTCTTT. Protein product: CASSLPSTTEAFF. The genes are TRBV6-6 and TRBJ1-1; D is unclear. This CDR3 region has 13 residues. CDR1 is MNHNY, CDR2 SVGAGI, per germline (reference sequence). V lost 5 bases and J 5 bases, leaving 12 bases between the germline ends.

This clonotype was detected ten times or more. The rearrangement uses TRBV6-5 and TRBJ1-5; 7 bases are a match to TRBD1. V was pared by 4 bases and J by 0 bases, with 12 bases of the junction left unmatched. Per the germline V gene, CDR1 is MNHEY and CDR2 is SVGAGI. CDR3 length: 18 amino acids. The CDR3: CASSSRSPGQHSNQPQHF. CDR3 bases: TGTGCCAGCAGTTCCCGCTCTCCGGGACAGCATAGCAATCAGCCCCAGCATTTT.

This clonotype was seen repeatedly, ten times or more. The V and J genes are TRBV10-3 and TRBJ1-2; a weak D match, TRBD1 (5 bases). Germline lookup yields CDR1 ENHRY and CDR2 SYGVKD. This CDR3 is built from 12 residues. The V gene lost 3 bases and the J gene lost 5 bases, with 7 bases spanning the gap. The CDR3 coding sequence is TGTGCCATCAGTGAAGACAGATATGGCTACACCTTC. Translation gives CAISEDRYGYTF.

In the case of this clonotype: This sequence may be a read error, since a much larger clone differs from it by one base. This chain links TRBV2 with TRBJ2-5, with 7 bases identical to TRBD2. The germline V gene encodes CDR1 SNHLY and CDR2 FYNNEI. This CDR3 comprises 12 residues. V dropped 10 bases and J dropped 5; count of bases not matched to a gene: 7. CDR3 sequence: CATLEAGETQYF. The CDR3 DNA reads as TGTGCCACCTTGGAAGCGGGGGAGACCCAGTACTTC.

This clonotype came up many times. V usage is TRBV7-2 and J usage is TRBJ1-4; D is unresolved. This CDR3 is built from 20 residues. CDR1 is SGHTA, CDR2 FQGNSA, per germline. Trimming removed 2 bases from V and 2 bases from J, with 24 bases in between. The CDR3 region is CASSLSPPRSGEWTNEKLFF. CDR3 sequence (DNA): TGTGCCAGCAGCTTATCCCCCCCGCGGTCCGGGGAATGGACTAATGAAAAACTGTTTTTT.

There are many counts of this clonotype. The chain recombines TRBV11-1 with TRBJ2-5, with D possibly matching TRBD2 (5 bases). V lost 6 bases to trimming and J lost 1 base, with 12 bases between them. In germline, CDR1 is SGHAT, CDR2 FQDESV (reference sequence). CDR3 size: 14 residues. The CDR3 DNA follows: TGTGCCAGCAGAGCGAGTCGGGGCCAAGAGACCCAGTACTTC. Its protein is CASRASRGQETQYF. Combining the CDR3 with reference TRBV11-1 and TRBJ2-5 gives the whole variable domain EAEVAQSPRYKITEKSQAVAFWCDPISGHATLYWYRQILGQGPELLVQFQDESVVDDSQLPKDRFSAERLKGVDSTLKIQPAELGDSAMYLCASRASRGQETQYFGPGTRLLVL.